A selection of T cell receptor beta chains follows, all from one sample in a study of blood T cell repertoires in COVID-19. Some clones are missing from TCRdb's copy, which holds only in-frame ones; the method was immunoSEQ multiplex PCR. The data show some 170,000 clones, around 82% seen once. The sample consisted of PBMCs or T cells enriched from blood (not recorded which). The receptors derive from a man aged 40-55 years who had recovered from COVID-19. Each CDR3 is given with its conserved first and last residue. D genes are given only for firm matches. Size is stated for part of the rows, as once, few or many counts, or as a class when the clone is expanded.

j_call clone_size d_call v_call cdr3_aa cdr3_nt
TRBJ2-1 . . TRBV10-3 CAISKQGVGGNEQFF TGTGCCATCAGTAAACAGGGAGTGGGCGGGAATGAGCAGTTCTTC
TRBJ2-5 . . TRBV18 CASSPETRRETQYF TGTGCCAGCTCACCCGAGACTAGACGGGAGACCCAGTACTTC
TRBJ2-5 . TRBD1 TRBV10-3 CAISVGQGETQYF TGTGCCATCAGTGTAGGACAGGGAGAGACCCAGTACTTC
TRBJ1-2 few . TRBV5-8 CASSGPRWPRANYGYTF TGTGCCAGCAGCGGCCCCCGTTGGCCCAGGGCCAACTATGGCTACACCTTC
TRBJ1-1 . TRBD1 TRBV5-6 CASSLRDRPEAFF TGTGCCAGCAGCCTGCGGGACAGGCCAGAAGCTTTCTTT
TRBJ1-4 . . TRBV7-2 CASSSGGYADEKLFF TGTGCCAGCAGCTCGGGGGGCTACGCGGATGAAAAACTGTTTTTT
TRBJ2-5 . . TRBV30 CAWSVSQETQYF TGTGCCTGGAGTGTATCGCAGGAGACCCAGTACTTC
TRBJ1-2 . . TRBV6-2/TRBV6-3 CASSYSLPVGYTF TGTGCCAGCAGTTACTCTTTGCCGGTTGGCTACACCTTC
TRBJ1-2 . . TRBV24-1 CATSGQGNYGYTF TGTGCCACCAGTGGCCAGGGTAACTATGGCTACACCTTC
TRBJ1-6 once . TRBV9 CASSVEGVSSPLHF TGTGCCAGCAGCGTAGAAGGGGTATCTTCACCCCTCCACTTT
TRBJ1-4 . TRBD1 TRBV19 CASSSDRGWVEKLFF TGTGCCAGTAGTTCCGACAGGGGATGGGTTGAAAAACTGTTTTTT
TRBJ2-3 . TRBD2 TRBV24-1 CATSDPERGVLDTQYF TGTGCCACCAGTGATCCTGAGCGGGGGGTTCTAGATACGCAGTATTTT
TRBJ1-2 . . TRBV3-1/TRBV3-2 CASSSSSNYGYTF TGTGCCAGCAGCTCGAGCTCTAACTATGGCTACACCTTC
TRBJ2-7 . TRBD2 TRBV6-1 CASSDAPGLAYEQYF TGTGCCAGCAGTGACGCCCCGGGACTAGCCTACGAGCAGTACTTC
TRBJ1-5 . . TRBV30 CAWSLGVNQPQHF TGTGCCTGGAGTTTAGGGGTCAATCAGCCCCAGCATTTT
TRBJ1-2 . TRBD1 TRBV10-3 CAISVTGQDYGYTF TGTGCCATCAGTGTAACGGGACAGGACTATGGCTACACCTTC
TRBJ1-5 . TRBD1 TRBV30 CAWSPPGQGPHQPQHF TGTGCCTGGAGTCCCCCGGGACAGGGACCTCATCAGCCCCAGCATTTT
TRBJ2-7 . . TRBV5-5 CASSLVRGPYEQYF TGTGCCAGCAGCTTGGTGCGGGGGCCTTACGAGCAGTACTTC
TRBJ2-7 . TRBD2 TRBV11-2 CASSLEISGGYEQYF TGTGCCAGCAGCTTAGAAATTAGCGGGGGCTACGAGCAGTACTTC
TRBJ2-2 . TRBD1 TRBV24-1 CATGDRGKPPGELFF TGTGCCACGGGGGACAGGGGGAAACCACCCGGGGAGCTGTTTTTT
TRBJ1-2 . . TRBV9 CASSAREDYGYTF TGTGCCAGCAGCGCCAGGGAGGACTATGGCTACACCTTC
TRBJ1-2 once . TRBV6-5 CASSTGGRSNYGYTF TGTGCCAGCAGTACGGGGGGGAGATCTAACTATGGCTACACCTTC
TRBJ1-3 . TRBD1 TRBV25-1 CASSTPGQVAGNTIYF TGTGCCAGCAGTACTCCGGGACAGGTGGCGGGAAACACCATATATTTT
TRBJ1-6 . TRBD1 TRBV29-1 CSVGQGYNSPLHF TGCAGCGTAGGACAGGGGTATAATTCACCCCTCCACTTT
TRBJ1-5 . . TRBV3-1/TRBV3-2 CASSLDRNQPQHF TGTGCCAGCAGCCTCGACAGGAATCAGCCCCAGCATTTT
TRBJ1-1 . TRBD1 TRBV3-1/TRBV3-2 CASSQPGTVKAFF TGTGCCAGCAGCCAACCCGGGACAGTAAAAGCTTTCTTT
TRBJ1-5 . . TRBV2 CASRVDRDNQPQHF TGTGCCAGCAGGGTGGATCGGGACAATCAGCCCCAGCATTTT
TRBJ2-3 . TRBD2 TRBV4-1 CASSQGTSGDADTQYF TGCGCCAGCAGCCAAGGAACTAGCGGGGACGCAGATACGCAGTATTTT
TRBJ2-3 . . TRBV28 CASSPRGQITDTQYF TGTGCCAGCAGTCCTCGAGGCCAAATCACAGATACGCAGTATTTT
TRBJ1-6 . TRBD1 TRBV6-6 CASSYSGQDNSPLHF TGTGCCAGCAGTTACTCCGGACAGGATAATTCACCCCTCCACTTT
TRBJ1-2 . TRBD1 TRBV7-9 CASSSRTGMGNGYTF TGTGCCAGCAGCTCTCGGACAGGGATGGGGAATGGCTACACCTTC
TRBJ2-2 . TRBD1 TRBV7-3 CASSPQGHTGELFF TGTGCCAGCAGTCCACAGGGGCACACCGGGGAGCTGTTTTTT
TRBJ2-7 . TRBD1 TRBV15 CATSPRTGGYEQYF TGTGCCACCAGCCCTAGGACAGGGGGATACGAGCAGTACTTC
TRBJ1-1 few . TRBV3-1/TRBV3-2 CASSQNNRATEAFF TGTGCCAGCAGCCAAAACAACAGGGCCACTGAAGCTTTCTTT
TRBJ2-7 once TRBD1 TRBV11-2 CASSPTGVEYEQYF TGTGCCAGCAGCCCAACAGGGGTGGAGTACGAGCAGTACTTC
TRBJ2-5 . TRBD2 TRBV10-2 CASSEGIAGAPAQYF TGCGCCAGCAGTGAAGGAATAGCGGGGGCCCCCGCCCAGTACTTC
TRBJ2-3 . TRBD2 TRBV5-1 CASSRGTSEHTQYF TGCGCCAGCAGCCGAGGGACTAGCGAACATACGCAGTATTTT
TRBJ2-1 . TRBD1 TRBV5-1 CASSLTGTGVYNEQFF TGCGCCAGCAGCTTGACCGGGACAGGGGTCTACAATGAGCAGTTCTTC
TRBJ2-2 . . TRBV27 CASSFGLTGELFF TGTGCCAGCAGTTTTGGCTTAACCGGGGAGCTGTTTTTT
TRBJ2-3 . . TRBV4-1 CASSHSGFADTQYF TGCGCCAGCAGCCACTCAGGCTTTGCAGATACGCAGTATTTT
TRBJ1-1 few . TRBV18 CASSQADSEAFF TGTGCCAGCTCACAAGCGGACAGTGAAGCTTTCTTT
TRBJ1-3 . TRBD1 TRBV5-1 CASSFVGTGGNTIYF TGCGCCAGCAGCTTCGTGGGGACAGGCGGAAACACCATATATTTT